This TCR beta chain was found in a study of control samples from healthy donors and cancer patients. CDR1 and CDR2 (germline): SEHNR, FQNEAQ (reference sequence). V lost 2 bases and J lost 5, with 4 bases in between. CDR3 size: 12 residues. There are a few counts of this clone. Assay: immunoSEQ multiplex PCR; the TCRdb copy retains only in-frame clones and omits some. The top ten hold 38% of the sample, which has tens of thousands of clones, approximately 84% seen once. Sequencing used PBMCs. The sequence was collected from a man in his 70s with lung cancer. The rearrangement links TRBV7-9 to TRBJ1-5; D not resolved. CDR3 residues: CASSLFDQPQHF. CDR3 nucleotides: TGTGCCAGCAGCTTATTTGATCAGCCCCAGCATTTT. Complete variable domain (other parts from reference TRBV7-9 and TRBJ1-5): DTGVSQNPRHKITKRGQNVTFRCDPISEHNRLYWYRQTLGQGPEFLTYFQNEAQLEKSRLLSDRFSAERPKGSFSTLEIQRTEQGDSAMYLCASSLFDQPQHFGDGTRLSIL.